These T cell receptor beta chains were read from a single sample in a study of technical replicates of blood from a few donors. This table comes from immunoSEQ multiplex PCR, and its TCRdb copy is limited to in-frame clones, with some not included. The sample lists fewer than 100,000 clones, approximately 94% occurring once. Sequenced material: T cells isolated from PBMCs. These receptors were collected from a human donor in good health. Each CDR3 is given with its conserved first and last residue. Fields, in order: V gene, J gene, clone size, D gene, CDR3 protein, CDR3 DNA. D genes are given only for firm matches. Clone size is stated in some rows and not others, as once, few, many or a class when expanded.

>TRBV7-2|TRBJ2-1|.|.
CASNLAAPNEQFF
TGTGCCAGCAACCTGGCGGCCCCCAATGAGCAGTTCTTC
>TRBV2|TRBJ1-1|once|TRBD1
CASSQRQGLMNTEAFF
TGTGCCAGCAGTCAGAGACAGGGGTTAATGAACACTGAAGCTTTCTTT
>TRBV6-4|TRBJ2-7|.|TRBD2
CASRKWGLGYEQYF
TGTGCCAGCAGGAAGTGGGGACTAGGCTACGAGCAGTACTTC
>TRBV6-6|TRBJ2-7|.|TRBD1
CASSQTGDEQYF
TGTGCCAGCAGCCAGACAGGGGACGAGCAGTACTTC
>TRBV6-5|TRBJ2-3|.|TRBD2
CASSFVAGVTDTQYF
TGTGCCAGCAGTTTCGTAGCGGGCGTCACAGATACGCAGTATTTT
>TRBV5-5|TRBJ2-4|.|TRBD1
CASSQTGGANIQYF
TGTGCCAGCAGCCAAACAGGGGGCGCGAACATTCAGTACTTC
>TRBV11-3|TRBJ2-7|.|.
CASGAGTYEQYF
TGTGCCAGCGGTGCAGGGACTTACGAGCAGTACTTC
>TRBV7-2|TRBJ2-1|.|TRBD2
CASSFIAGGRTSSYNEQFF
TGTGCCAGCAGCTTTATCGCGGGCGGGAGGACAAGCTCCTACAATGAGCAGTTCTTC
>TRBV7-2|TRBJ2-1|.|.
CASSLVLGSWESYNEQFF
TGTGCCAGCAGCTTAGTATTAGGGTCGTGGGAGTCCTACAATGAGCAGTTCTTC
>TRBV27|TRBJ1-2|.|TRBD1
CASSFRPNRGPTGYTF
TGTGCCAGCAGTTTTAGACCGAACAGGGGCCCGACCGGCTACACCTTC
>TRBV29-1|TRBJ2-3|.|.
CSVVPQSGVASTDTQYF
TGCAGCGTTGTCCCTCAATCAGGGGTGGCTAGCACAGATACGCAGTATTTT
>TRBV5-1|TRBJ2-2|.|.
CASSLVVGAGELFF
TGCGCCAGCAGCTTGGTGGTCGGGGCCGGGGAGCTGTTTTTT
>TRBV28|TRBJ2-7|.|TRBD2
CASSSRTSGSYEQYF
TGTGCCAGCAGTTCAAGGACTAGCGGATCCTACGAGCAGTACTTC
>TRBV11-3|TRBJ2-5|.|.
CASSSGQQETQYF
TGTGCCAGCAGCTCAGGACAGCAAGAGACCCAGTACTTC
>TRBV28|TRBJ2-3|.|.
CASTEEPDTQYF
TGTGCCAGCACCGAGGAGCCAGATACGCAGTATTTT
>TRBV11-3|TRBJ2-5|.|.
CASSLGTGESETQYF
TGTGCCAGCAGCTTAGGTACGGGGGAGTCGGAGACCCAGTACTTC
>TRBV7-2|TRBJ2-1|.|.
CASSLMHSSYNEQFF
TGTGCCAGCAGCTTAATGCACAGCTCCTACAATGAGCAGTTCTTC
>TRBV27|TRBJ2-7|.|.
CASSFGSGLEQYF
TGTGCCAGCAGTTTCGGCAGCGGACTCGAGCAGTACTTC
>TRBV5-1|TRBJ2-7|.|TRBD1
CASSVRQGPYEQYF
TGCGCCAGCAGCGTACGACAGGGCCCCTACGAGCAGTACTTC
>TRBV5-8|TRBJ2-3|.|.
CPRGGSDTQYF
TGTCCCAGAGGGGGATCCGATACGCAGTATTTT
>TRBV4-3|TRBJ2-1|.|TRBD2
CASSRYSGRSNNEQFF
TGCGCCAGCAGCCGATATAGCGGGAGAAGTAACAATGAGCAGTTCTTC
>TRBV27|TRBJ2-5|.|.
CASSHRVQETQYF
TGTGCCAGCAGTCACAGGGTCCAAGAGACCCAGTACTTC
>TRBV28|TRBJ1-5|.|.
CASSFGFEGNQPQHF
TGTGCCAGCAGTTTCGGGTTTGAGGGCAATCAGCCCCAGCATTTT
>TRBV10-3|TRBJ2-7|.|.
CAISDVGAYEQYF
TGTGCCATCAGTGATGTTGGGGCTTACGAGCAGTACTTC
>TRBV6-1|TRBJ1-1|.|.
CASSPYRQEAFF
TGTGCCAGCAGCCCATACCGACAAGAAGCTTTCTTT
>TRBV4-3|TRBJ2-1|.|.
CASSHRGVEYNEQFF
TGCGCCAGCAGCCACAGGGGGGTGGAATACAATGAGCAGTTCTTC
>TRBV27|TRBJ2-7|once|.
CASSLGGELYEQYF
TGTGCCAGCAGTTTAGGCGGAGAACTCTACGAGCAGTACTTC
>TRBV10-3|TRBJ2-1|.|TRBD2
CAISIGLAGGLDEQFF
TGTGCCATCAGTATTGGACTAGCGGGGGGTTTAGATGAGCAGTTCTTC
>TRBV7-2|TRBJ1-1|.|.
CASSLYNTEAFF
TGTGCCAGCAGCTTATATAACACTGAAGCTTTCTTT
>TRBV19|TRBJ1-1|.|.
CASSILRTANTEAFF
TGTGCCAGTAGTATCTTGAGGACAGCAAACACTGAAGCTTTCTTT
>TRBV7-2|TRBJ2-5|.|TRBD1
CASSPDRGETQYF
TGTGCCAGCAGCCCGGACAGGGGAGAGACCCAGTACTTC
>TRBV5-1|TRBJ2-7|once|TRBD2
CASSFGGSETYEQYF
TGCGCCAGCAGCTTCGGGGGGAGCGAGACCTACGAGCAGTACTTC
>TRBV18|TRBJ1-2|.|.
CASSPSTGTSYGYTF
TGTGCCAGCTCACCATCCACCGGGACATCCTATGGCTACACCTTC
>TRBV4-2|TRBJ2-5|.|TRBD2
CASSQRLAEPQETQYF
TGTGCCAGCAGCCAGAGACTAGCGGAACCCCAAGAGACCCAGTACTTC
>TRBV2|TRBJ2-7|.|TRBD1
CASSEGQADPYEQYF
TGTGCCAGCAGTGAGGGACAGGCGGATCCCTACGAGCAGTACTTC
>TRBV7-2|TRBJ2-1|once|TRBD2
CASISGTSGYNEQFF
TGTGCCAGCATTTCCGGGACTAGCGGTTACAATGAGCAGTTCTTC